A single sample gave rise to the 29 T cell receptor beta chains below, sequenced in a study of T cell responses to AZD1222 COVID-19 vaccine. Sequencing was performed with immunoSEQ multiplex PCR; in TCRdb, only in-frame clones are kept and a portion is missing. Among 150,000 or so clones listed, 94% were seen once. The sequences come from peripheral blood, collected 28 days after the second AZD1222 dose. The receptor set was obtained from an adult who received the AZD1222 COVID-19 vaccine.

The chain uses TRBV5-5 and TRBJ2-3; D is unclear. CDR1 is SGHKS, CDR2 YYEKEE, per germline (reference sequence). V gave up 1 base and J gave up 2 bases, with 11 bases separating them. The CDR3 has 15 amino acids. The CDR3 DNA reads TGTGCCAGCAGCTTGTCTCGGAGAAACACAGATACGCAGTATTTT. Its translation: CASSLSRRNTDTQYF.

The V call is TRBV3-1 (or the pseudogene TRBV3-2), the J call TRBJ2-5; 11 nucleotides agree with TRBD2. CDR1 is LGHDT, CDR2 YNNKEL, per germline (reference sequence). This CDR3 has 14 residues. The V segment lost 4 bases and the J segment 7 bases; nucleotides outside the gene matches: 5. Here the CDR3 DNA reads TGTGCCAGCAGCCCGGGACTAGCGGATGGGACCCAGTACTTC. As protein: CASSPGLADGTQYF.

The chain joins TRBV30 to TRBJ1-5, with 8 bases matching TRBD1. Germline CDR1 reads GTSNPN; CDR2 reads SVGIG (reference sequence). J was trimmed by 4 bases and V by 0 bases; bases with no gene match: 8. CDR3 length: 16 amino acids. CDR3 sequence (DNA): TGTGCCTGGAGTGTACGGGGACAGGCTCTAAATCAGCCCCAGCATTTT. It encodes CAWSVRGQALNQPQHF.

V and J are TRBV5-1 and TRBJ1-1; D not certain. The V end lost 4 bases, the J end lost 2 bases, and 12 bases lay between the germline ends. The CDR3 is made up of 14 amino acids. CDR1 SGHRS and CDR2 YFSETQ come from the germline V gene. Here the CDR3 DNA reads TGCGCCAGCAGCGCGCGGGGTCTAAACACTGAAGCTTTCTTT. Residues: CASSARGLNTEAFF. The complete variable domain, with remaining parts taken from reference TRBV5-1 and TRBJ1-1, reads KAGVTQTPRYLIKTRGQQVTLSCSPISGHRSVSWYQQTPGQGLQFLFEYFSETQRNKGNFPGRFSGRQFSNSRSEMNVSTLELGDSALYLCASSARGLNTEAFFGQGTRLTVV.

This chain links TRBV9 with TRBJ1-5; 7 nucleotides match TRBD1. The germline V gene has CDR1 SGDLS and CDR2 YYNGEE. This CDR3 is 15 amino acids long. The junction had 2 bases not matched to a gene; V was cut back by 0 bases and J by 2 bases. As DNA, the CDR3 is TGTGCCAGCAGCGTAGTAGGGGGCGGCAATCAGCCCCAGCATTTT. Translating it yields CASSVVGGGNQPQHF. Full variable domain (outside the CDR3, taken from reference TRBV9 and TRBJ1-5): DSGVTQTPKHLITATGQRVTLRCSPRSGDLSVYWYQQSLDQGLQFLIQYYNGEERAKGNILERFSAQQFPDLHSELNLSSLELGDSALYFCASSVVGGGNQPQHFGDGTRLSIL.

The rearrangement links TRBV19 to TRBJ2-1; TRBD2 agrees at 10 bases. Germline CDR1 and CDR2: LNHDA and SQIVND (reference sequence). J lost 9 bases, V lost 4 bases, and 6 bases had no gene match. The CDR3 covers 14 residues. The DNA of the CDR3 is TGTGCCAGTAGTAGTGATAGCGGGAGGACTGAGCAGTTCTTC. It specifies CASSSDSGRTEQFF.

This clone was seen just once. The rearrangement links TRBV6-5 to TRBJ1-2, with 10 bases identical to TRBD1. The CDR3 covers 14 residues. In germline, CDR1 is MNHEY, CDR2 SVGAGI. The V segment lost 6 bases and the J segment 8 bases; nucleotides outside the gene matches: 9. CDR3 sequence: CASRPSGTGDGYTF. In DNA form, the CDR3 reads TGTGCCAGCAGACCATCCGGGACAGGGGACGGCTACACCTTC.

This chain links TRBV6-5 with TRBJ2-7; maybe TRBD2 (6 bases). Per the germline V gene, CDR1 is MNHEY and CDR2 is SVGAGI. CDR3 length: 15 amino acids. Deletions cut 4 bases from V and 0 bases from J, with 13 bases between. Written as DNA, the CDR3 is TGTGCCAGCAGTTCGGGGGAGGCGATCTCCTACGAGCAGTACTTC. It is translated as CASSSGEAISYEQYF.

The chain employs TRBV27 and TRBJ1-3; 9 nucleotides agree with TRBD1. V was pared by 3 bases and J by 7 bases, with 7 bases of the junction left unmatched. The CDR3 runs to 15 residues. Germline V gives CDR1 MNHEY, CDR2 SMNVEV (reference sequence). CDR3 sequence reads: CASSLSGTGRNTIYF. The CDR3 DNA sequence: TGTGCCAGCAGTTTGTCCGGGACAGGGAGGAACACCATATATTTT.

The CDR3 region is CASSPTAGASYNEQFF. As DNA, the CDR3 is TGTGCCAGCTCACCCACAGCGGGAGCCTCCTACAATGAGCAGTTCTTC. V and J are TRBV18 and TRBJ2-1, with TRBD2 matching over 8 bases. CDR1 and CDR2 (germline): KGHSH, LQKENI. J lost 0 bases, V lost 3 bases, and 4 bases had no gene match. The length of the CDR3 is 16 residues.

V and J are TRBV4-2 and TRBJ2-7, with TRBD2 matching over 9 bases. From germline, CDR1 is LGHNA and CDR2 YNFKEQ. The CDR3 covers 16 residues. After removal of 4 bases from V and 5 bases from J, the junction contained 12 bases not matched to a gene. The CDR3 nucleotides are TGTGCCAGCAGCCTCCTCTTGGCGGGAGGGCCGGACGAGCAGTACTTC. It translates to CASSLLLAGGPDEQYF.

This chain uses TRBV5-4 with TRBJ2-1; 12 bases match TRBD2. V shed 4 bases, J shed 7 bases, and the junction held 15 bases outside the gene matches. The germline CDR1 and CDR2 sequences are SGHNT and YYREEE (reference sequence). There are 18 residues in the CDR3. The CDR3 bases are TGTGCCAGCAGCCCCGGGAACCTAGCGGGAGGGCGGTGGAATGAGCAGTTCTTC. Translating it yields CASSPGNLAGGRWNEQFF.

The chain combines TRBV3-1 (or the pseudogene TRBV3-2) with TRBJ1-3; D not resolved. The CDR3 runs to 15 residues. Trimming pared 0 bases from V and 4 bases from J, leaving 10 bases between. Germline V lookup: CDR1 LGHDT, CDR2 YNNKEL (reference sequence). The CDR3, as DNA: TGTGCCAGCAGCCAAGATATCTGGCAGGGAAACACCATATATTTT. Translated, it gives CASSQDIWQGNTIYF.

This chain's CDR3 is CASSLTGAGNTIYF. The CDR3 DNA sequence: TGTGCCAGTAGTCTCACAGGGGCAGGAAACACCATATATTTT. The chain carries TRBV19 and TRBJ1-3, with TRBD1 matching over 7 bases. V gave up 5 bases and J gave up 4 bases; unmatched junction bases: 5. The CDR3 has 14 residues. Germline values: CDR1 LNHDA, CDR2 SQIVND (reference sequence).

V and J are TRBV5-1 and TRBJ2-1; D could derive from TRBD1 or TRBD2 (5 bases each). Trimming left V 3 bases short and J 8 bases short, with 21 bases between. Germline CDR1 is SGHRS and CDR2 is YFSETQ. CDR3 length: 16 amino acids. The CDR3: CASSWGLLGLSDEQFF. The CDR3 DNA reads TGCGCCAGCAGCTGGGGGTTGTTGGGCCTCTCGGATGAGCAGTTCTTC.

The rearrangement joins TRBV14 to TRBJ1-1; 11 bases map to TRBD1. This CDR3 region has 16 residues. Trimming removed 4 bases from V and 4 bases from J; junction bases left unmatched: 8. From germline, CDR1 is SGHDN and CDR2 FVKESK. Here the CDR3 reads CASSPPPGQGGTEAFF. The CDR3 DNA sequence: TGTGCCAGCAGCCCACCACCGGGACAGGGGGGCACTGAAGCTTTCTTT. Complete variable domain (other parts from reference TRBV14 and TRBJ1-1): EAGVTQFPSHSVIEKGQTVTLRCDPISGHDNLYWYRRVMGKEIKFLLHFVKESKQDESGMPNNRFLAERTGGTYSTLKVQPAELEDSGVYFCASSPPPGQGGTEAFFGQGTRLTVV.

CDR3 protein: CASSLEGGHTEAFF. DNA of the CDR3: TGTGCCAGCAGCCTTGAAGGGGGGCACACTGAAGCTTTCTTT. The chain employs TRBV4-2 and TRBJ1-1; tentative D call: TRBD1 (6 bases). The CDR3 totals 14 residues. CDR1 and CDR2 (germline): LGHNA, YNFKEQ. V was shortened by 4 bases and J by 3 bases, with 12 bases between the two germline ends.

This clone was recorded a few times. The chain links TRBV5-1 to TRBJ2-7; possibly TRBD1 for D (5 bases). Germline assignment: CDR1 SGHRS and CDR2 YFSETQ. The CDR3 is made up of 15 amino acids. The V gene lost 2 bases and the J gene lost 7 bases, with 19 bases spanning the gap. The CDR3 DNA follows: TGCGCCAGCAGCTTTTCCGTTCAGGGTATACGGGAGCAGTACTTC. Residues: CASSFSVQGIREQYF.

The chain has TRBV28 and TRBJ2-2; the D is unclear. This CDR3 region has 16 residues. Trimming pared 1 base from V and 0 bases from J, leaving 9 bases between. CDR1 MDHEN and CDR2 SYDVKM come from the germline V gene. The CDR3 DNA reads TGTGCCAGCAGTTTATCGGCTCTGGCGAACACCGGGGAGCTGTTTTTT. Translating gives CASSLSALANTGELFF. Based on the CDR3 plus reference TRBV28 and TRBJ2-2, the full variable domain is DVKVTQSSRYLVKRTGEKVFLECVQDMDHENMFWYRQDPGLGLRLIYFSYDVKMKEKGDIPEGYSVSREKKERFSLILESASTNQTSMYLCASSLSALANTGELFFGEGSRLTVL.

V and J are TRBV5-8 and TRBJ2-2; no firm D call. CDR3 length: 13 amino acids. Germline CDR1 is SGHTS and CDR2 is YDEGEE. The V and J ends lost 1 base and 6 bases respectively, with 7 bases between them. The CDR3 loop reads CASSLWVPGELFF. CDR3 nucleotide sequence: TGTGCCAGCAGCTTGTGGGTCCCCGGGGAGCTGTTTTTT.

The chain uses TRBV5-4 and TRBJ2-4; 9 bases fit TRBD2. J lost 2 bases, V lost 3 bases, and 12 bases had no gene match. This CDR3 region has 18 residues. The V gene's germline CDR1 is SGHNT and CDR2 YYREEE (reference sequence). Here the CDR3 DNA reads TGTGCCAGCAGCTACGGGATTAGCGGGAGTGGGCCCAAAAACATTCAGTACTTC. Residues: CASSYGISGSGPKNIQYF.

Only one count was recorded for this clone. The V call is TRBV27, the J call TRBJ2-2; D perhaps matches TRBD1 (6 bases). This CDR3 has 15 residues. Germline V gene lookup returns CDR1 MNHEY and CDR2 SMNVEV (reference sequence). V was clipped by 0 bases and J by 7 bases, with 12 bases between them. CDR3 nucleotides: TGTGCCAGCAGTTTATCACGGTCCAGGGGCGGGGAGCTGTTTTTT. Translating it yields CASSLSRSRGGELFF.

The J gene is TRBJ2-1, the V gene TRBV4-2, with TRBD2 matching over 9 bases. Germline V gene data show CDR1 as LGHNA and CDR2 as YNFKEQ. Trimming at V came to 0 bases and at J to 0 bases, leaving 3 bases not matched to a gene. The CDR3 contains 17 residues. CDR3 loop: CASSQEVSGSSYNEQFF. CDR3 nucleotide sequence: TGTGCCAGCAGCCAAGAAGTTAGCGGGAGCTCCTACAATGAGCAGTTCTTC.

CDR3 region: CASPRGDGELFF. Written as DNA, the CDR3 is TGTGCCAGTCCAAGGGGCGACGGGGAGCTGTTTTTT. The V call is TRBV7-9, the J call TRBJ2-2, with D possibly matching TRBD1 (5 bases). With 9 bases removed from V and 7 bases from J, the gap between germline ends came to 12 bases. Germline lookup yields CDR1 SEHNR and CDR2 FQNEAQ (reference sequence). CDR3 length equals 12 residues.

This clone was detected once. The rearrangement links TRBV6-6 to TRBJ1-2; TRBD1 matches at 7 bases. The CDR3 is 13 amino acids. The junction had 5 bases not matched to a gene; V was cut back by 4 bases and J by 6 bases. The germline V gene has CDR1 MNHNY and CDR2 SVGAGI (reference sequence). DNA for the CDR3: TGTGCCAGCAGTTGGGGAGGGGGCGATGGCTACACCTTC. It is translated as CASSWGGGDGYTF.

The rearrangement links TRBV5-4 to TRBJ1-3, with D hard to call. Per germline, CDR1 SGHNT and CDR2 YYREEE (reference sequence). This CDR3 spans 15 amino acids. Trimming cost V 1 base and J 2 bases, with 10 bases left between them. CDR3 sequence (DNA): TGTGCCAGCAGCTTGAGTACTGGGGCTGGAAACACCATATATTTT. Translating it yields CASSLSTGAGNTIYF. The full variable domain, completed using reference TRBV5-4 and TRBJ1-3, is ETGVTQSPTHLIKTRGQQVTLRCSSQSGHNTVSWYQQALGQGPQFIFQYYREEENGRGNFPPRFSGLQFPNYSSELNVNALELDDSALYLCASSLSTGAGNTIYFGEGSWLTVV.

The chain employs TRBV28 and TRBJ1-2, with D possibly being TRBD1 (6 bases). Germline assignment: CDR1 MDHEN and CDR2 SYDVKM. There are 15 residues in the CDR3. Trimming removed 6 bases at V and 4 bases at J, with 18 bases between. The CDR3 region is CASSPQTTGFYGYTF. In nucleotides, the CDR3 is TGTGCCAGCAGCCCTCAAACGACAGGTTTCTATGGCTACACCTTC.

The chain combines TRBV19 with TRBJ2-1; 11 bases are a match to TRBD2. Germline CDR1 is LNHDA and CDR2 is SQIVND (reference sequence). Germline trimming cut 4 bases from V and 3 bases from J; bases unmatched to any gene: 2. The CDR3 spans 15 residues. CDR3 DNA sequence: TGTGCCAGTAGTAAGGGACTAGCGGTCTACAATGAGCAGTTCTTC. Its protein product is CASSKGLAVYNEQFF.

This chain joins TRBV9 and TRBJ2-1, with TRBD2 matching over 9 bases. This CDR3 is 17 amino acids long. V lost 4 bases to trimming and J lost 7 bases; unmatched junction nucleotides: 15. CDR1 SGDLS and CDR2 YYNGEE come from the germline V gene. The CDR3 reads CASSPTPGTSSRNEQFF. In DNA form, the CDR3 reads TGTGCCAGCAGCCCAACGCCCGGGACTAGCTCTAGGAATGAGCAGTTCTTC.